A selection of T cell receptor beta chains follows, all from one sample in a study of beta chain features in type 1 diabetes. Sequenced by immunoSEQ multiplex PCR; TCRdb stores in-frame clones only, minus some. The table includes 150,000 to 190,000 clones, about 8.5% detected once. Sequencing was carried out using central memory CD4+ T cells from blood. Receptors originate from a man aged 18 to 30 in good health. Both conserved end residues are part of each CDR3. D genes are given only for firm matches. Some rows mark clone size as missing; the rest say once, few, many or name a class of expanded clone.

j_call,d_call,v_call,clone_size,cdr3_nt,cdr3_aa
TRBJ1-2,NA,TRBV5-5,few,TGTGCCAGCAGTTCCACCGCAGGGGATAACTATGGCTACACCTTC,CASSSTAGDNYGYTF
TRBJ2-5,NA,TRBV6-1,few,TGTGCCAGCAGTGAACAGGGGAGCGCGCGGGAGACCCAGTACTTC,CASSEQGSARETQYF
TRBJ2-7,NA,TRBV7-2,NA,TGTGCCAGCAGCTTCCAGTCCAGCTCCTACGAGCAGTACTTC,CASSFQSSSYEQYF
TRBJ2-3,NA,TRBV5-1,many,TGCGCCAGCAGCTTGGTGGGCAGAAGCACAGATACGCAGTATTTT,CASSLVGRSTDTQYF
TRBJ1-6,TRBD1,TRBV7-9,many,TGTGCCAGCAGTTCGCAGGGGGCGGATAATTCACCCCTCCACTTT,CASSSQGADNSPLHF
TRBJ2-7,NA,TRBV28,few,TGTGCCAGCAGTTCGGGGATTTACGAGCAGTACTTC,CASSSGIYEQYF
TRBJ2-7,NA,TRBV28,few,TGTGCCAGCACAGGAGGGATTAGCTACGAGCAGTACTTC,CASTGGISYEQYF
TRBJ2-4,NA,TRBV6-5,many,TGTGCCAGCAGTCGGAACGTCCAGGACATTCAGTACTTC,CASSRNVQDIQYF
TRBJ2-5,TRBD2,TRBV9,few,TGTGCCAGCAGCGTAACTAGCGGGGGGGCGGGTGAGACCCAGTACTTC,CASSVTSGGAGETQYF
TRBJ2-7,TRBD2,TRBV6-1,few,TGTGCCAGCATTCGGGCGGGACTAGCGGGAGGAGAGCAGTACTTC,CASIRAGLAGGEQYF